What follows are 31 T cell receptor beta chains derived from one specimen sequenced in a study of molecular identifiers for immune sequencing clone quantification. TCRdb recomputed calls from the PCR reads with MiXCR, one row per CDR3 protein. The sample lists approximately 550,000 distinct CDR3 sequences, about 21% occurring once. The sequenced material came from naive CD8+ T cells from blood, with Jurkat cell RNA spiked in. Specified subset: FACS-sorted CD8+CD4-CCR7+CD45RA+ naive T cells. The receptors come from a human donor in good health. Some libraries in this study had Jurkat cell RNA spiked in.

V and J are TRBV19 and TRBJ2-6; 9 bases match TRBD1. V shed 9 bases and J 2 bases; nucleotides not matched to a gene: 11. The CDR3 is 17 residues long. From germline, CDR1 is LNHDA and CDR2 SQIVND (reference sequence). In DNA, the CDR3 is TGTGCCAGCACCTTGACAGGGGGGGAAACTGGGGCCAACGTCCTGACTTTC. Its translation: CASTLTGGETGANVLTF.

A word on this clonotype: Just one base apart from a much larger clone, this may be a read error. The chain recombines TRBV4-1 with TRBJ1-1, with D perhaps TRBD1 (6 bases). The germline CDR1 and CDR2 sequences are MGHRA and YSYEKL. V lost 0 bases to trimming and J lost 4 bases, with 12 bases between them. The CDR3 loop spans 15 amino acids. This CDR3 is CASSQEQGMSTEAFF. CDR3 DNA: TGCGCCAGCAGCCAAGAACAGGGAATGAGCACTGAAGCTTTCTTT.

Only a few counts were recorded for this clonotype. The chain carries TRBV7-2 and TRBJ2-5, with 7 bases identical to TRBD1. The germline CDR1 and CDR2 sequences are SGHTA and FQGNSA. Trimming took 4 bases from V and 5 from J; bases not matched to a gene: 7. The CDR3 has 14 amino acids. As DNA, the CDR3 is TGTGCCAGCAGCTCACTAGGGGGCATGGAGACCCAGTACTTC. It encodes CASSSLGGMETQYF.

This clonotype occurred a few times. The chain links TRBV21-1 to TRBJ2-7. TRBV21-1 is a pseudogene. CDR3 length: 14 residues. Written as DNA, the CDR3 is TGTGCCACTCCAAAACAAGGGGAGCCCTACGAGCAGTACTTC. It codes for CATPKQGEPYEQYF.

The rearrangement links TRBV30 to TRBJ2-7; 10 bases align to TRBD2. This CDR3 is 14 amino acids long. Unmatched junction bases numbered 9, after V lost 3 bases and J lost 7 bases. CDR1 GTSNPN and CDR2 SVGIG come from the germline V gene (reference sequence). CDR3 amino acids: CAWRHALAGAEQYF. In DNA form, the CDR3 reads TGTGCCTGGAGGCATGCCCTAGCGGGAGCTGAGCAGTACTTC.

Many counts were recorded for this clonotype. The chain has TRBV4-1 and TRBJ2-1; 9 nucleotides match TRBD1. V shed 1 base, J shed 2 bases, and the junction held 0 bases outside the gene matches. This CDR3 contains 15 residues. Germline loops: CDR1 MGHRA, CDR2 YSYEKL. The CDR3 coding sequence is TGCGCCAGCAGCCAAGGGACAGGGGCCTACAATGAGCAGTTCTTC. Translated, it gives CASSQGTGAYNEQFF.

In its sample, this clonotype was seen many times. The CDR3 DNA sequence: TGCGCCAGCAGCCGCGGGACTAGCGGTTGGGAGACCCAGTACTTC. This codes for CASSRGTSGWETQYF. The chain links TRBV4-3 to TRBJ2-5; 11 bases match TRBD2. The CDR3 extends over 15 amino acids. CDR1 is LGHNA, CDR2 YSLEER, per germline. The V gene end was trimmed by 4 bases and the J gene end by 5 bases; junction bases not matched to a gene: 6.

This clonotype was recorded a few times. The genes are TRBV6-2 or TRBV6-3 and TRBJ2-7, with TRBD1 matching over 7 bases. J was trimmed by 1 base and V by 7 bases; bases with no gene match: 10. The CDR3 spans 15 residues. Germline V gene data show CDR1 as MNHEY and CDR2 as SVGEGT. The CDR3 protein is CASKMLDRFSYEQYF. DNA of the CDR3: TGTGCCAGCAAAATGTTGGACAGGTTTTCCTACGAGCAGTACTTC.

Only a few counts were recorded for this clonotype. The chain uses TRBV11-2 and TRBJ2-5, with no clear D. Deletions cut 0 bases from V and 1 base from J, with 9 bases between. The length of the CDR3 is 15 residues. Germline loops: CDR1 SGHAT, CDR2 FQNNGV. Here the CDR3 reads CASSLESVSQETQYF. CDR3 coding DNA: TGTGCCAGCAGCTTAGAATCGGTTTCCCAAGAGACCCAGTACTTC.

In the case of this clonotype: This may arise from a read error, as a much more abundant clone is one base away. This CDR3 is missing its conserved last phenylalanine or tryptophan, likely due to a read error. This chain uses TRBV5-1 with TRBJ1-6; D gene ambiguous. V lost 0 bases and J 7 bases, leaving 14 bases between the germline ends. The CDR3 loop spans 16 amino acids. Germline assignment: CDR1 SGHRS and CDR2 YFSETQ. The CDR3 DNA is TGCGCCAGCAGCTTGGAGGTACAGCTTGTGAATTCACCCCTCCACTCT. Translation: CASSLEVQLVNSPLHS.

There are many counts of this clonotype. The V and J genes are TRBV30 and TRBJ1-2; D not certain. V lost 0 bases to trimming and J lost 12 bases, with 11 bases between them. The CDR3 is 11 amino acids. Per germline, CDR1 GTSNPN and CDR2 SVGIG (reference sequence). The CDR3: CAWSVFDVNTF. In DNA form, the CDR3 reads TGTGCCTGGAGTGTATTTGATGTAAACACCTTC.

The chain couples TRBV28 to TRBJ2-3; 8 positions agree with TRBD1. Trimming at V came to 5 bases and at J to 5 bases, leaving 9 bases not matched to a gene. The CDR3 length is 15 residues. From germline, CDR1 is MDHEN and CDR2 SYDVKM. CDR3 protein: CASSTRQGILDTQYF. In DNA form, the CDR3 reads TGTGCCAGCAGTACCCGACAGGGGATTCTAGATACGCAGTATTTT.

In regard to this clonotype: A much larger clone sits a single nucleotide away, making a read error possible. This rearrangement joins TRBV20-1 to TRBJ1-5; D is undetermined. CDR3 length equals 13 residues. Trimming cost V 1 base and J 15 bases, with 19 bases left between them. Germline V gives CDR1 DFQATT, CDR2 SNEGSKA (reference sequence). CDR3: CSARGARLEVRHF. For the CDR3, the DNA is TGCAGTGCTAGAGGGGCGAGACTTGAGGTCCGGCATTTT.

The V gene is TRBV3-1, the J gene TRBJ1-2; 9 nucleotides agree with TRBD1. This CDR3 comprises 16 residues. The trim removed 4 bases at V and 4 bases at J, leaving 10 bases unmatched. The germline gives CDR1 LGHDT, CDR2 YNNKEL (reference sequence). The DNA for the CDR3 is TGTGCCAGCAGCCCGACGACTAGGGGACAGGGCTATGGCTACACCTTC. Residues: CASSPTTRGQGYGYTF.

In nucleotides, the CDR3 is TGCGCCAGCAGCTTGGAGGCTGACGGACTCTACGAGCAGTACTTC. Translated, it gives CASSLEADGLYEQYF. This chain links TRBV5-1 with TRBJ2-7; possible D gene TRBD2, 5 bases. Germline values: CDR1 SGHRS, CDR2 YFSETQ. Trimming took 0 bases from V and 3 from J, leaving 13 bases between them. This CDR3 has 15 residues.

The chain carries TRBV11-2 and TRBJ1-2; 7 nucleotides align to TRBD1. Germline values: CDR1 SGHAT, CDR2 FQNNGV. There are 15 residues in the CDR3. The V and J ends lost 1 base and 8 bases, in that order; junction bases with no gene match: 10. The CDR3 loop reads CASSLVRATGEGYTF. The CDR3, as DNA: TGTGCCAGCAGCTTAGTCCGAGCAACAGGGGAAGGCTACACCTTC.

This rearrangement joins TRBV27 to TRBJ2-7, with TRBD1 matching 8 bases. Germline V gene data show CDR1 as MNHEY and CDR2 as SMNVEV (reference sequence). The V and J ends lost 6 bases and 2 bases, in that order; junction bases with no gene match: 12. The CDR3 is 16 amino acids. CDR3 protein: CASRSRTGSSAYEQYF. The CDR3, as DNA: TGTGCCAGCAGGAGTCGGACAGGGAGTTCGGCCTACGAGCAGTACTTC.

There are many counts of this clonotype. The CDR3 spells CASSPTNTYEQYF. CDR3 bases: TGTGCCAGCAGCCCGACAAACACCTACGAGCAGTACTTC. The chain is built from TRBV7-9 and TRBJ2-7; no clear D gene. The V gene lost 5 bases and the J gene lost 2 bases, with 10 bases spanning the gap. The germline V gene has CDR1 SEHNR and CDR2 FQNEAQ (reference sequence). The CDR3 is 13 residues long.

This clonotype was detected only a few times. The gene calls are TRBV5-3 and TRBJ2-5, with 7 bases lining up with TRBD1. TRBV5-3 is placed among ORFs of uncertain function. The CDR3 has 15 residues. V lost 0 bases and J lost 5; bases outside the gene matches: 7. The CDR3 DNA is TGTGCCAGAAGCTTGGTGAGGGGGCTTGATGAGACCCAGTACTTC. Translating gives CARSLVRGLDETQYF.

A word on this clonotype: A much larger clone is a single base away; this may be a read error. The chain joins TRBV19 to TRBJ2-2; possibly TRBD2 for D (6 bases). Per the germline V gene, CDR1 is LNHDA and CDR2 is SQIVND (reference sequence). The CDR3 runs to 13 residues. CDR3 region: CASSIGSTGGLFF. The CDR3 coding sequence is TGTGCCAGTAGTATAGGGTCCACCGGGGGGCTGTTTTTT.

In this sample, this clonotype turned up a few times. This sequence joins TRBV30 and TRBJ2-7; 7 bases are shared with TRBD1. V was clipped by 2 bases and J by 3 bases; unmatched bases: 10. Germline loops: CDR1 GTSNPN, CDR2 SVGIG (reference sequence). This CDR3 spans 15 amino acids. The CDR3 spells CAWSYSIRDSYEQYF. The CDR3 DNA reads TGTGCCTGGAGTTACTCAATCCGGGACAGCTACGAGCAGTACTTC.

This clonotype was observed a few times. J is TRBJ2-7 and V is TRBV29-1; TRBD1 matches 7 bases. The length of the CDR3 is 13 residues. V lost 3 bases and J lost 2; bases outside the gene matches: 4. The germline V gene encodes CDR1 SQVTM and CDR2 ANQGSEA. The CDR3 loop reads CSVDTGDTYEQYF. CDR3 in DNA: TGCAGCGTTGACACAGGGGATACCTACGAGCAGTACTTC.

The table lists this clonotype with many counts. The chain employs TRBV6-5 and TRBJ2-3, with D unclear. Germline V gene lookup returns CDR1 MNHEY and CDR2 SVGAGI. The CDR3 runs 12 residues. V shed 6 bases and J shed 6 bases, with 10 bases lying between them. The DNA of the CDR3 is TGTGCCAGCAGGGATGTAACGGATACGCAGTATTTT. Translated, it gives CASRDVTDTQYF.

V usage is TRBV6-5 and J usage is TRBJ2-5; D is unclear. The CDR3 totals 13 residues. Germline assignment: CDR1 MNHEY and CDR2 SVGAGI. Trimming cost V 5 bases and J 2 bases, with 9 bases left between them. The CDR3 sequence is CASSHWSQETQYF. The CDR3 DNA is TGTGCCAGCAGTCACTGGTCGCAAGAGACCCAGTACTTC.

This clonotype was detected only a few times. This sequence joins TRBV12-3 or TRBV12-4 and TRBJ1-6; D gene uncertain. V was shortened by 5 bases and J by 9 bases, with 11 bases between the two germline ends. The CDR3 is made up of 13 amino acids. The CDR3 DNA sequence: TGTGCCAGCAGTCCCCCGCCGGGTTCACCCCTCCACTTT. Translation: CASSPPPGSPLHF.

V gene TRBV6-2 or TRBV6-3 combines with J gene TRBJ2-1; the match to TRBD2 covers 8 bases. The CDR3 extends over 15 amino acids. J was trimmed by 2 bases and V by 7 bases; bases with no gene match: 7. Germline assignment: CDR1 MNHEY and CDR2 SVGEGT. CDR3 region: CASTRSGSAYNEQFF. CDR3 DNA sequence: TGTGCCAGCACCCGGAGCGGGAGCGCCTACAATGAGCAGTTCTTC.

The chain combines TRBV5-3 with TRBJ2-3; the D gene is possibly TRBD2 (5 bases). TRBV5-3 is an open reading frame whose function is uncertain. CDR3 length equals 16 residues. The V end was cut by 10 bases, the J end by 2 bases, with 23 bases between. CDR3 amino acids: CAGSPPLVGVTDTQYF. CDR3 nucleotides: TGTGCCGGCAGCCCACCACTAGTGGGAGTCACAGATACGCAGTATTTT.

As concerns this clonotype: Since the CDR3 does not end with the conserved phenylalanine or tryptophan, this likely comes from a read error. The chain employs TRBV7-9 and TRBJ2-5; TRBD2 matches 7 bases. V shed 4 bases and J 6 bases; nucleotides not matched to a gene: 14. The CDR3 covers 16 residues. CDR1 is SEHNR and CDR2 is FQNEAQ in the germline V gene (reference sequence). The CDR3 sequence is CASSSGLGESEKTQYL. DNA of the CDR3: TGTGCCAGCAGCTCAGGACTAGGGGAGTCGGAGAAGACCCAGTACCTC.

Concerning this clonotype itself: The junction departs from germline at one end; a sequencing error may be responsible. The chain recombines TRBV6-5 with TRBJ2-7, with TRBD1 matching over 9 bases. There are 14 residues in the CDR3. Per germline, CDR1 MNHEY and CDR2 SVGAGI. As DNA, the CDR3 is TGTGCCAGCGGTTACGGGACAGGGATCTACAAGCAGTACTTC. As protein: CASGYGTGIYKQYF.

The chain joins TRBV7-2 to TRBJ2-7; 8 nucleotides agree with TRBD2. V gave up 5 bases and J gave up 1 base; unmatched junction bases: 10. The CDR3 length is 16 residues. Per germline, CDR1 SGHTA and CDR2 FQGNSA. The CDR3 nucleotides are TGTGCCAGCAGCGATGGCTTGGGCGGGAGGTCCTACGAGCAGTACTTC. Translated, it gives CASSDGLGGRSYEQYF. Using reference TRBV7-2 and TRBJ2-7 for the parts outside the CDR3, the full variable domain is GAGVSQSPSNKVTEKGKDVELRCDPISGHTALYWYRQSLGQGLEFLIYFQGNSAPDKSGLPSDRFSAERTGGSVSTLTIQRTQQEDSAVYLCASSDGLGGRSYEQYFGPGTRLTVT.

This chain joins TRBV29-1 and TRBJ1-1; no definite D call. The CDR3 sequence is 14 residues long. Trimming removed 7 bases at V and 5 bases at J, with 20 bases between. The germline gives CDR1 SQVTM, CDR2 ANQGSEA. The CDR3 sequence is CSAEVPGWATEAFF. CDR3 in DNA: TGCAGCGCTGAGGTACCAGGATGGGCGACTGAAGCTTTCTTT.